Given below is one T cell receptor beta chain in context. Its antigen is not known. Once obtained from cultured CD4+ T cells, the DNA was sequenced using the Oncomine TCR Beta short-read assay. TCRdb re-analysed the PCR reads in MiXCR, keeping a single row per CDR3 protein. The repertoire holds 15,000 to 20,000 distinct CDR3 sequences, over 55% seen once, with more than 10% in the top ten. This entry comes from a study of vaccination and CD4 T cells after COVID-19. CDR3 size: 17 residues. Germline CDR1 and CDR2: MNHEY and SMNVEV (reference sequence). The V gene end was trimmed by 3 bases and the J gene end by 2 bases; junction bases not matched to a gene: 5. Treatment noted: approximately 9-day PBMC culture with coronavirus spike peptide pools or control peptides (ViraFEST assay).

This receptor was obtained from a human donor who had recovered from COVID-19. The rearrangement joins TRBV27 to TRBJ2-3; 13 bases line up with TRBD2. Source material: CD4+ T cells from blood, cultured in vitro. CDR3 bases: TGTGCCAGCAGTTTCCAGGGACTAGCGGGACTCACAGATACGCAGTATTTT. Translated, it gives CASSFQGLAGLTDTQYF.